This entry lists 31 T cell receptor beta chains sequenced from one sample in a study of control samples from healthy donors and cancer patients. Method: immunoSEQ multiplex PCR; TCRdb's copy keeps in-frame clones and lacks some. The repertoire has around 100,000 clones, 88% of them found once; the top ten carry approximately 14%. Sequenced sample: blood. The receptors here all came from a woman in her seventies in good health.

This clone showed up just a few times. CDR3 residues: CASSLTGTAQETQYF. The CDR3 DNA sequence: TGTGCCAGCAGCTTAACCGGGACAGCACAAGAGACCCAGTACTTC. The chain recombines TRBV7-6 with TRBJ2-5; 7 bases agree with TRBD1. The CDR3 spans 15 residues. Germline CDR1 and CDR2: SGHVS and FNYEAQ. V shed 2 bases and J 2 bases; nucleotides not matched to a gene: 5. Variable domain in full (rest from reference TRBV7-6 and TRBJ2-5): GAGVSQSPRYKVTKRGQDVALRCDPISGHVSLYWYRQALGQGPEFLTYFNYEAQQDKSGLPNDRFSAERPEGSISTLTIQRTEQRDSAMYRCASSLTGTAQETQYFGPGTRLLVL.

The rearrangement joins TRBV5-5 to TRBJ1-2; D is uncertain. This CDR3 is built from 13 residues. With 0 bases removed from V and 5 bases from J, the gap between germline ends came to 8 bases. The germline V gene encodes CDR1 SGHKS and CDR2 YYEKEE (reference sequence). The CDR3 protein is CASSLADGYGYTF. The CDR3 region has the DNA TGTGCCAGCAGCTTGGCCGACGGGTATGGCTACACCTTC.

The chain is built from TRBV5-1 and TRBJ1-3; D remains unclear. The V end was cut by 4 bases, the J end by 2 bases, with 13 bases between. This CDR3 comprises 15 residues. Germline assignment: CDR1 SGHRS and CDR2 YFSETQ. In DNA form, the CDR3 reads TGCGCCAGCAGCCCGGGGTTAAGGACTGGAAACACCATATATTTT. Its translation: CASSPGLRTGNTIYF.

This clone has at least ten counts. The chain has TRBV2 and TRBJ2-5, with D unclear. Germline CDR1 and CDR2: SNHLY and FYNNEI. The V end was cut by 3 bases, the J end by 5 bases, with 22 bases between. CDR3 length: 17 amino acids. CDR3 loop: CASSDPPGPIEKETQYF. CDR3 coding DNA: TGTGCCAGCAGTGACCCTCCCGGTCCCATTGAAAAGGAGACCCAGTACTTC.

This rearrangement joins TRBV18 to TRBJ2-2, with 7 positions matching TRBD1. The CDR3 extends over 17 amino acids. The V gene's germline CDR1 is KGHSH and CDR2 LQKENI. V shed 1 base, J shed 4 bases, and the junction held 9 bases outside the gene matches. This CDR3 is CASSPQGASRSTGELFF. CDR3 coding DNA: TGTGCCAGCTCACCACAGGGGGCAAGTCGTAGCACCGGGGAGCTGTTTTTT.

This chain joins TRBV7-3 and TRBJ2-3, with TRBD2 matching over 10 bases. J was trimmed by 5 bases and V by 5 bases; bases with no gene match: 10. Germline assignment: CDR1 SGHTA and CDR2 FQGTGA. The CDR3 has 16 residues. The CDR3 sequence is CASSVAAGGPKDTQYF. The CDR3 DNA follows: TGTGCCAGCAGCGTCGCAGCGGGGGGGCCTAAAGATACGCAGTATTTT.

The CDR3 nucleotides are TGTGCCGCCAGCCCGGGACTAGCGGGAGACCATGAGCAGTTCTTC. Its protein is CAASPGLAGDHEQFF. This chain joins TRBV5-8 and TRBJ2-1; 14 nucleotides align to TRBD2. The CDR3 is made up of 15 amino acids. J was trimmed by 8 bases and V by 10 bases; bases with no gene match: 11. Per the germline V gene, CDR1 is SGHTS and CDR2 is YDEGEE.

This chain connects TRBV10-3 to TRBJ1-2; tentative D call: TRBD1 (5 bases). The CDR3 length is 13 residues. Germline CDR1 ENHRY, CDR2 SYGVKD. Between the trimmed V and J ends, which lost 7 bases and 0 bases, there was a span of 9 bases. The CDR3 region is CAINGGTNYGYTF. The CDR3 DNA reads as TGTGCCATCAACGGGGGGACTAACTATGGCTACACCTTC.

This clone was recorded once. The V call is TRBV6-1, the J call TRBJ1-2, with D possibly being TRBD1 (5 bases). Germline CDR1 reads MNHNS; CDR2 reads SASEGT. The CDR3 extends over 16 amino acids. V lost 4 bases and J lost 4, with 19 bases in between. The chain's CDR3 is CASSGQGLGGLYGYTF. The DNA of the CDR3 is TGTGCCAGCAGTGGCCAGGGCCTCGGCGGGCTCTATGGCTACACCTTC.

The V and J genes are TRBV5-4 and TRBJ1-1, with 10 bases matching TRBD1. The ends lost 3 bases at V and 7 bases at J; junction bases unmatched: 9. This CDR3 spans 15 amino acids. Germline CDR1 is SGHNT and CDR2 is YYREEE (reference sequence). The CDR3 DNA sequence: TGTGCCAGCAGCTCCCCCCCGGGACAGGGGAATGAAGCTTTCTTT. This sequence encodes CASSSPPGQGNEAFF.

The chain links TRBV2 to TRBJ1-2; unclear D gene. V was shortened by 2 bases and J by 5 bases, with 3 bases between the two germline ends. Germline V gene data show CDR1 as SNHLY and CDR2 as FYNNEI. This CDR3 contains 11 residues. The CDR3 loop is CASSEKYGYTF. The CDR3 nucleotides are TGTGCCAGCAGTGAAAAGTATGGCTACACCTTC. The variable domain in full, completed from reference TRBV2 and TRBJ1-2, reads EPEVTQTPSHQVTQMGQEVILRCVPISNHLYFYWYRQILGQKVEFLVSFYNNEISEKSEIFDDQFSVERPDGSNFTLKIRSTKLEDSAMYFCASSEKYGYTFGSGTRLTVV.

The DNA for the CDR3 is TGTGCCAGCAGTGAATCTAGTTCACCCCTCCACTTT. Translation gives CASSESSSPLHF. V gene TRBV6-1 combines with J gene TRBJ1-6, with unresolved D. The CDR3 loop spans 12 amino acids. Between the trimmed V and J ends, which lost 2 bases and 9 bases, there was a span of 5 bases. Germline V gene sequence: CDR1 MNHNS, CDR2 SASEGT.

V is TRBV5-6 and J is TRBJ1-5; D perhaps matches TRBD1 (5 bases). Per germline, CDR1 SGHDT and CDR2 YYEEEE. Trimming removed 2 bases from V and 5 bases from J, with 11 bases in between. CDR3 length equals 14 residues. CDR3 in amino acids: CASSFGQGHQPQHF. The CDR3 nucleotides are TGTGCCAGCAGCTTCGGTCAGGGCCATCAGCCCCAGCATTTT.

V gene TRBV9 combines with J gene TRBJ1-5, with D unclear. V lost 0 bases and J 1 base, leaving 5 bases between the germline ends. The CDR3 is 14 residues long. Germline V gene data show CDR1 as SGDLS and CDR2 as YYNGEE. The chain's CDR3 is CASSVEGSNQPQHF. The DNA for the CDR3 is TGTGCCAGCAGCGTAGAGGGCAGCAATCAGCCCCAGCATTTT.

V and J are TRBV19 and TRBJ2-1; 9 positions agree with TRBD2. Germline CDR1 and CDR2: LNHDA and SQIVND (reference sequence). J lost 3 bases, V lost 0 bases, and 6 bases had no gene match. The CDR3 covers 17 residues. The CDR3 nucleotides are TGTGCCAGTAGTATAGAGGGGTCTAGCGGGGTCTACAATGAGCAGTTCTTC. This translates into CASSIEGSSGVYNEQFF.

This chain links TRBV6-6 with TRBJ1-1; D might be TRBD1 (6 bases). V was clipped by 2 bases and J by 1 base, with 11 bases between them. Germline lookup yields CDR1 MNHNY and CDR2 SVGAGI (reference sequence). CDR3 length equals 15 residues. The CDR3: CASSYLQGSNTEAFF. In nucleotides, the CDR3 is TGTGCCAGCAGTTACCTCCAGGGGTCGAACACTGAAGCTTTCTTT.

This clone was seen once. The chain couples TRBV28 to TRBJ1-1; D gene ambiguous. Germline CDR1 MDHEN, CDR2 SYDVKM. CDR3 length equals 15 residues. V gave up 5 bases and J gave up 4 bases, with 17 bases separating them. The CDR3 DNA sequence: TGTGCCAGCAGTCCCGACCAGAGAATGGGCACTGAAGCTTTCTTT. Its translation is CASSPDQRMGTEAFF. The entire variable domain, with the rest obtained from reference TRBV28 and TRBJ1-1, is as follows: DVKVTQSSRYLVKRTGEKVFLECVQDMDHENMFWYRQDPGLGLRLIYFSYDVKMKEKGDIPEGYSVSREKKERFSLILESASTNQTSMYLCASSPDQRMGTEAFFGQGTRLTVV.

Turning to this clone: One end of the junction is discordant with germline, which a read error may explain. V usage is TRBV7-7 and J usage is TRBJ1-1; tentative D call: TRBD1 (5 bases). Germline V gene data show CDR1 as SSHAT and CDR2 as FNYEAQ (reference sequence). CDR3 length: 15 amino acids. In DNA, the CDR3 is TGTGCTAGCAGCGGGAGGGGCGCCGTGGGCGCTGAAGCTTTCTTT. This encodes CASSGRGAVGAEAFF.

This clone was observed once. The chain uses TRBV29-1 and TRBJ1-5; D is perhaps TRBD1 (5 bases). The CDR3 extends over 12 amino acids. Germline CDR1 is SQVTM and CDR2 is ANQGSEA. V was pared by 6 bases and J by 7 bases, with 13 bases between. The CDR3 spells CSVVAPGQPQHF. The CDR3 DNA reads TGCAGCGTGGTAGCCCCAGGGCAGCCCCAGCATTTT.

The chain recombines TRBV7-9 with TRBJ1-2, with 8 nucleotides matching TRBD1. V trimming: 5 bases; J trimming: 9 bases; junction bases outside the gene matches: 5. The CDR3 is made up of 12 amino acids. The V gene's germline CDR1 is SEHNR and CDR2 FQNEAQ (reference sequence). The chain's CDR3 is CASSTRQGSYTF. Here the CDR3 DNA reads TGTGCCAGCAGCACTCGACAGGGGAGCTACACCTTC.

The rearrangement links TRBV20-1 to TRBJ1-2, with unresolved D. This CDR3 has 8 residues. From germline, CDR1 is DFQATT and CDR2 SNEGSKA (reference sequence). The CDR3 DNA reads TGCAGGGCGACCAGCTACACCTTC. Protein product: CRATSYTF.

The chain couples TRBV28 to TRBJ1-2; 7 nucleotides match TRBD1. CDR3 length equals 19 residues. Germline-derived CDR1 and CDR2 are MDHEN and SYDVKM. The ends lost 2 bases at V and 6 bases at J; junction bases unmatched: 21. DNA of the CDR3: TGTGCCAGCAGTTTACATGCAAGGGGCATTGACAGGGACAAAGATGGCTACACCTTC. Protein: CASSLHARGIDRDKDGYTF.

The chain links TRBV6-2 or TRBV6-3 to TRBJ2-3, with 9 bases matching TRBD1. With V trimmed by 2 bases and J by 2 bases, 2 bases remained unmatched. This CDR3 contains 15 residues. Germline CDR1 MNHEY, CDR2 SVGEGT. The CDR3 DNA reads TGTGCCAGCAGTTACGGGACAGGGCACACAGATACGCAGTATTTT. The encoded protein is CASSYGTGHTDTQYF.

The chain combines TRBV9 with TRBJ1-4, with D maybe TRBD1 (5 bases). Germline values: CDR1 SGDLS, CDR2 YYNGEE. This CDR3 comprises 15 residues. V lost 3 bases, J lost 8 bases, and 17 bases lay in between. CDR3 coding DNA: TGTGCCAGCAGCGGAACCGGGGGGGTCGTGGAAAAACTGTTTTTT. Protein: CASSGTGGVVEKLFF.

V usage is TRBV11-2 and J usage is TRBJ2-7; TRBD2 matches at 7 bases. CDR1 SGHAT and CDR2 FQNNGV come from the germline V gene. The CDR3 extends over 14 amino acids. V was pared by 3 bases and J by 2 bases, with 4 bases of the junction left unmatched. The CDR3 loop is CASSFSGSAYEQYF. In DNA, the CDR3 is TGTGCCAGCAGCTTTAGCGGGTCCGCCTACGAGCAGTACTTC.

This rearrangement joins TRBV11-2 to TRBJ2-3; D uncertain. Germline V gene lookup returns CDR1 SGHAT and CDR2 FQNNGV. CDR3 length equals 12 residues. V gave up 2 bases and J gave up 4 bases, with 4 bases separating them. CDR3 bases: TGTGCCAGCAGCTTATACTCAGATACGCAGTATTTT. Translation gives CASSLYSDTQYF.

This chain joins TRBV2 and TRBJ1-1, with 7 bases aligning to TRBD1. V gave up 3 bases and J gave up 8 bases; unmatched junction bases: 6. The CDR3 loop spans 13 amino acids. The germline V gene has CDR1 SNHLY and CDR2 FYNNEI. The CDR3 sequence is CASSDLRDREAFF. The CDR3, as DNA: TGTGCCAGCAGTGACCTCCGGGACAGAGAAGCTTTCTTT. Full variable domain (outside the CDR3, taken from reference TRBV2 and TRBJ1-1): EPEVTQTPSHQVTQMGQEVILRCVPISNHLYFYWYRQILGQKVEFLVSFYNNEISEKSEIFDDQFSVERPDGSNFTLKIRSTKLEDSAMYFCASSDLRDREAFFGQGTRLTVV.

The chain carries TRBV30 and TRBJ2-5; 9 bases map to TRBD1. V shed 0 bases and J 5 bases; nucleotides not matched to a gene: 19. CDR1 is GTSNPN and CDR2 is SVGIG in the germline V gene (reference sequence). This CDR3 comprises 19 residues. CDR3 nucleotide sequence: TGTGCCTGGAGTGTGAACGTAGTATGGACGACAGGGGGTGCGGAGACCCAGTACTTC. Encoded protein: CAWSVNVVWTTGGAETQYF.

V is TRBV6-2 or TRBV6-3 and J is TRBJ2-3; D is uncertain. Germline V gives CDR1 MNHEY, CDR2 SVGEGT. V lost 4 bases to trimming and J lost 5 bases, with 13 bases between them. There are 14 residues in the CDR3. CDR3 in DNA: TGTGCCAGCAGTTTCTCTGACTCGCAAGATACGCAGTATTTT. Translating gives CASSFSDSQDTQYF.

This clone was found once. This chain connects TRBV19 to TRBJ1-1; tentatively, D is TRBD1 (5 bases). Germline V gives CDR1 LNHDA, CDR2 SQIVND (reference sequence). V lost 5 bases, J lost 6 bases, and 16 bases lay in between. The CDR3 consists of 14 residues. In nucleotides, the CDR3 is TGTGCCAGTAGTGATGCCCAGCGGGGCGCTGAAGCTTTCTTT. It is translated as CASSDAQRGAEAFF.

The genes are TRBV15 and TRBJ1-3; D call uncertain. Deletions cut 0 bases from V and 0 bases from J, with 6 bases between. Germline loops: CDR1 LNHNV, CDR2 YYDKDF (reference sequence). The CDR3 length is 15 residues. CDR3 nucleotides: TGTGCCACCAGCAGAGAGCGGGGCTCTGGAAACACCATATATTTT. It translates to CATSRERGSGNTIYF.